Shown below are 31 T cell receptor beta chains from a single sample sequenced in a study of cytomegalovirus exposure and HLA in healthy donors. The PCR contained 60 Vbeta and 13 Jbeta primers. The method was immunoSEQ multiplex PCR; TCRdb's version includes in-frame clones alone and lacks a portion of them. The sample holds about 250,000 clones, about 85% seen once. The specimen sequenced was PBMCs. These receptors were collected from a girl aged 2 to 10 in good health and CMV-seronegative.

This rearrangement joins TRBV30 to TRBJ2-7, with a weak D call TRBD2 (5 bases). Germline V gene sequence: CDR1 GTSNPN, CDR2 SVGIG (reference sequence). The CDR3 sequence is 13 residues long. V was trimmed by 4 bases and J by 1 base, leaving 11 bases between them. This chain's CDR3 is CAWTPGISYEQYF. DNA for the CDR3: TGTGCCTGGACCCCCGGGATATCCTACGAGCAGTACTTC.

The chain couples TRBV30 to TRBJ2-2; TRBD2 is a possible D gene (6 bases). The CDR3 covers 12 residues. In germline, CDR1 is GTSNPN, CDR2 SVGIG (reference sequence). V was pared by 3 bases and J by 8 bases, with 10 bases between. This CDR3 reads CAWRREVGELFF. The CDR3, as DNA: TGTGCCTGGAGGAGGGAGGTGGGGGAGCTGTTTTTT.

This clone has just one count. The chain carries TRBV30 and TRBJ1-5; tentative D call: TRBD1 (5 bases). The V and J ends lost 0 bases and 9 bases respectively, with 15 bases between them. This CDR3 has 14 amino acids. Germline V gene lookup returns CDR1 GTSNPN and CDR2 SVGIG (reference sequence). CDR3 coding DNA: TGTGCCTGGAGTGTCAGATACCAGGGCGGGCCCCAGCATTTT. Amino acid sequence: CAWSVRYQGGPQHF.

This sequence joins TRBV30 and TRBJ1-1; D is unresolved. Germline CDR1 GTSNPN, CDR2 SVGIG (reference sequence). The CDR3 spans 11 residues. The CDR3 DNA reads TGTGGAGGGCAGGAGCTTACTGAAGCTTTCTTT. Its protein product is CGGQELTEAFF.

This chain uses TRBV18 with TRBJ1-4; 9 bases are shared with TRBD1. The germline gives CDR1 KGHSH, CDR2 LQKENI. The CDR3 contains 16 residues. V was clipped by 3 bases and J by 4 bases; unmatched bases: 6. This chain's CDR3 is CASSPTGTGFNEKLFF. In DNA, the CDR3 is TGTGCCAGCTCACCCACCGGGACAGGGTTTAATGAAAAACTGTTTTTT.

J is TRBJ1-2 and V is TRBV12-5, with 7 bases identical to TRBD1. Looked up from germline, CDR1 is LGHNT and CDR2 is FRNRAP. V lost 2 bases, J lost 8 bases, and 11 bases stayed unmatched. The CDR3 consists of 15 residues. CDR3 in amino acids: CASGLPGQPFKGYTF. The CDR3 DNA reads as TGTGCTAGTGGTTTGCCGGGACAGCCGTTTAAGGGCTACACCTTC. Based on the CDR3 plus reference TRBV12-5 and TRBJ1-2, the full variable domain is DARVTQTPRHKVTEMGQEVTMRCQPILGHNTVFWYRQTMMQGLELLAYFRNRAPLDDSGMPKDRFSAEMPDATLATLKIQPSEPRDSAVYFCASGLPGQPFKGYTFGSGTRLTVV.

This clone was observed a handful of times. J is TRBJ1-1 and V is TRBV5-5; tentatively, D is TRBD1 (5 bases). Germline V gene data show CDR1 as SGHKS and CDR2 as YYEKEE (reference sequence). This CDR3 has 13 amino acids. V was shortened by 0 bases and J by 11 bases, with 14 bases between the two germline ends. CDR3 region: CASSLVRAPGAFF. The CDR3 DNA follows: TGTGCCAGCAGCTTGGTACGGGCGCCAGGGGCTTTCTTT.

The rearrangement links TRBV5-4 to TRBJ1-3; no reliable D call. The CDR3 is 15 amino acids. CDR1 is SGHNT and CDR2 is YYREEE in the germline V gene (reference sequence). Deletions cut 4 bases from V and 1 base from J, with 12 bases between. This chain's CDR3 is CASSQDTKSGNTIYF. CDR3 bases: TGTGCCAGCAGCCAAGACACCAAATCTGGAAACACCATATATTTT. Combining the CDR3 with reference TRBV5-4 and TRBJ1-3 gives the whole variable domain ETGVTQSPTHLIKTRGQQVTLRCSSQSGHNTVSWYQQALGQGPQFIFQYYREEENGRGNFPPRFSGLQFPNYSSELNVNALELDDSALYLCASSQDTKSGNTIYFGEGSWLTVV.

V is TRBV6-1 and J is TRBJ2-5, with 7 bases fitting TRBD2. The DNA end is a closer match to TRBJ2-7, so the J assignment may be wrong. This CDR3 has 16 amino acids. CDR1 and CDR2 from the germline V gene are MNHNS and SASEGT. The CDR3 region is CASSAAWGGVLHEQYF. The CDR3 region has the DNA TGTGCCAGCAGTGCCGCCTGGGGGGGAGTATTACACGAGCAGTACTTC.

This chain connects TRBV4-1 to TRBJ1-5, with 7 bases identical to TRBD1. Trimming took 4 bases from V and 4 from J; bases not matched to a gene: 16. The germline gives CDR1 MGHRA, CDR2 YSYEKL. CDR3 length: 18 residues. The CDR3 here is CASSRVLGLRQGNQPQHF. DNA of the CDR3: TGCGCCAGCAGCCGAGTGCTGGGGCTACGACAGGGTAATCAGCCCCAGCATTTT.

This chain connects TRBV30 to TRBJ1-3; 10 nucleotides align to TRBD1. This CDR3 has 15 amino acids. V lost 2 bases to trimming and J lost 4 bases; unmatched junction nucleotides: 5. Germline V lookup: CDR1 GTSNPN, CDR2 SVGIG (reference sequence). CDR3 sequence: CAWSLTGGIGNTIYF. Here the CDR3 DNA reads TGTGCCTGGAGTCTGACAGGGGGCATCGGAAACACCATATATTTT.

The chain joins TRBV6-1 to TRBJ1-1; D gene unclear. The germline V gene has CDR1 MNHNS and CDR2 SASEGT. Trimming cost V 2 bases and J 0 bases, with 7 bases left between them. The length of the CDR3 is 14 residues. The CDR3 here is CASSEPGLNTEAFF. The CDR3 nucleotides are TGTGCCAGCAGTGAACCCGGGTTGAACACTGAAGCTTTCTTT.

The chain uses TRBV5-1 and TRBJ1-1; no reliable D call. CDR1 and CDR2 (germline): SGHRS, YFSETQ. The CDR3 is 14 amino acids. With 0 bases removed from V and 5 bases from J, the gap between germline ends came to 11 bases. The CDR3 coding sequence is TGCGCCAGCAGCTTGGCTCCGGGGAGAACTGAAGCTTTCTTT. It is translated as CASSLAPGRTEAFF.

The CDR3 coding sequence is TGTGCCAGTAGTCTTAGACAGGGATTGAACACTGAAGCTTTCTTT. Translation gives CASSLRQGLNTEAFF. The V and J genes are TRBV19 and TRBJ1-1; 7 nucleotides line up with TRBD1. J was trimmed by 0 bases and V by 5 bases; bases with no gene match: 6. CDR1 LNHDA and CDR2 SQIVND come from the germline V gene (reference sequence). The CDR3 is 15 residues long.

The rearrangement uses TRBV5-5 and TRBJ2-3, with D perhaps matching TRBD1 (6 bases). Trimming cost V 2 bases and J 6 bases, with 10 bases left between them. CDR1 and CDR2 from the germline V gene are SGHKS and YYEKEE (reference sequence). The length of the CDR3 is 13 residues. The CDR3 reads CASSLQGQDTQYF. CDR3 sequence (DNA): TGTGCCAGCAGCTTACAGGGTCAGGATACGCAGTATTTT.

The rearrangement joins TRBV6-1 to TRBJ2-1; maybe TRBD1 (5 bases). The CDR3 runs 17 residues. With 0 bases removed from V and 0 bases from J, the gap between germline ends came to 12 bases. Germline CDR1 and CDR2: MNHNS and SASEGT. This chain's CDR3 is CASSEAYRISSYNEQFF. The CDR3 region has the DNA TGTGCCAGCAGTGAAGCATACAGGATTAGCTCCTACAATGAGCAGTTCTTC.

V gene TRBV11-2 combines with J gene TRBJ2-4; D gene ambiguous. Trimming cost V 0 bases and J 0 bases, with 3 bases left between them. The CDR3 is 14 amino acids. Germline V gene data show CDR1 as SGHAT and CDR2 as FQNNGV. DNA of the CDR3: TGTGCCAGCAGCTTAGACATAGCCAAAAACATTCAGTACTTC. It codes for CASSLDIAKNIQYF.

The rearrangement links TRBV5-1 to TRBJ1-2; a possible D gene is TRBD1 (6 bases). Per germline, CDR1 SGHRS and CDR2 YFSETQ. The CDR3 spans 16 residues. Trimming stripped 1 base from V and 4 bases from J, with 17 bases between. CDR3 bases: TGCGCCAGCAGCTTGTCTACAGGGTCATCGGGCTATGGCTACACCTTC. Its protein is CASSLSTGSSGYGYTF.

CDR3 region: CASSYLLHSPLHF. For the CDR3, the DNA is TGTGCCAGCAGTTACCTACTCCATTCACCCCTCCACTTT. The V and J genes are TRBV6-6 and TRBJ1-6; D remains ambiguous. This CDR3 has 13 residues. Deletions cut 2 bases from V and 8 bases from J, with 7 bases between. Germline values: CDR1 MNHNY, CDR2 SVGAGI (reference sequence).

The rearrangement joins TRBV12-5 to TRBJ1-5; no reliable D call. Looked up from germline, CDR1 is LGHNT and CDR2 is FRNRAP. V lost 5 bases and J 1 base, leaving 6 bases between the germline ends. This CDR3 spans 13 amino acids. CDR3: CASGLRSNQPQHF. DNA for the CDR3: TGTGCTAGTGGTCTGAGAAGCAATCAGCCCCAGCATTTT.

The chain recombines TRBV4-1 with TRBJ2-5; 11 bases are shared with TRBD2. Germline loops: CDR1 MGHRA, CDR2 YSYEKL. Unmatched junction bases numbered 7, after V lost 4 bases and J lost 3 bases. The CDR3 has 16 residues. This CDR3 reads CASSRMLAGGKETQYF. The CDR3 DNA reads TGCGCCAGCAGCCGAATGTTAGCGGGGGGGAAAGAGACCCAGTACTTC.

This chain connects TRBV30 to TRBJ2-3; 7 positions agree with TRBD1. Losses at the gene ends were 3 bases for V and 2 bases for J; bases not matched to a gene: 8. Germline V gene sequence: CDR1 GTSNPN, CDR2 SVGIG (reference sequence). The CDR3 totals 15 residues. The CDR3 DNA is TGTGCCTGGAGGCCGGCAGGGGGAGTCACAGATACGCAGTATTTT. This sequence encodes CAWRPAGGVTDTQYF.

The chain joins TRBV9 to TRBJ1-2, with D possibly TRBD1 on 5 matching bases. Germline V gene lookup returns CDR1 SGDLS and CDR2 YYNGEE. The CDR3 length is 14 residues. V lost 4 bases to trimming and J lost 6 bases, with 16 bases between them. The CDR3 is CASSPRQQSNGYTF. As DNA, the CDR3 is TGTGCCAGCAGCCCCCGACAGCAAAGCAATGGCTACACCTTC.

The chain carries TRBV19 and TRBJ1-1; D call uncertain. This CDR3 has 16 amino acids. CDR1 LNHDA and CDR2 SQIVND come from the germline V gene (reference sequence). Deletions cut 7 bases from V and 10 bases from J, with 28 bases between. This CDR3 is CASTRRQPAGIWGAFF. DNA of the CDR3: TGTGCCAGTACCCGCCGTCAGCCAGCGGGTATTTGGGGAGCTTTCTTT. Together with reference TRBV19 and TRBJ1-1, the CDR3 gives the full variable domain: DGGITQSPKYLFRKEGQNVTLSCEQNLNHDAMYWYRQDPGQGLRLIYYSQIVNDFQKGDIAEGYSVSREKKESFPLTVTSAQKNPTAFYLCASTRRQPAGIWGAFFGQGTRLTVV.

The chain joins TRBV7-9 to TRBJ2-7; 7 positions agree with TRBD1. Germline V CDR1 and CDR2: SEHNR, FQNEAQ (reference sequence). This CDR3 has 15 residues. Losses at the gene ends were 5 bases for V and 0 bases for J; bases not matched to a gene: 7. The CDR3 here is CASSAPQGDSYEQYF. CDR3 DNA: TGTGCCAGCAGCGCACCGCAGGGGGACTCCTACGAGCAGTACTTC.

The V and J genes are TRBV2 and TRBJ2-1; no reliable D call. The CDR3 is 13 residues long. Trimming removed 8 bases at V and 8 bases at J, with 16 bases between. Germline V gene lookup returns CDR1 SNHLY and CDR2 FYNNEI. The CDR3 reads CASESVVSYEQFF. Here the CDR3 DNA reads TGTGCCAGCGAGTCGGTAGTCTCCTATGAGCAGTTCTTC.

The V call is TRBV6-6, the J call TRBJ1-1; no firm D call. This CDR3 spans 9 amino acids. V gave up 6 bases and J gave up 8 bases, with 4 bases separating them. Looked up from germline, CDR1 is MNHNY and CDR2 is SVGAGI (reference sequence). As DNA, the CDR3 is TGTGCCAGCAGCAGAGAAGCTTTCTTT. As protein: CASSREAFF.

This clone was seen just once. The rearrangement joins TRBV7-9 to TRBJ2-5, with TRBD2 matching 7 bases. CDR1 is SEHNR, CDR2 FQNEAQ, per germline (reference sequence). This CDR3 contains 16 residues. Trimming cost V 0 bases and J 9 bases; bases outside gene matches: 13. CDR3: CASSLASLADSSAQYF. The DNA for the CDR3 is TGTGCCAGCAGCTTAGCTTCCCTAGCGGATTCGTCGGCCCAGTACTTC.

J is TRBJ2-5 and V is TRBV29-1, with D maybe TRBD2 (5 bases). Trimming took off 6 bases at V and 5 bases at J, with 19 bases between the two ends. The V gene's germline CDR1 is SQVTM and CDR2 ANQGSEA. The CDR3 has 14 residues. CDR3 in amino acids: CSVGRGAYSETQYF. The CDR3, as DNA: TGCAGCGTGGGTCGGGGTGCTTATTCGGAGACCCAGTACTTC.

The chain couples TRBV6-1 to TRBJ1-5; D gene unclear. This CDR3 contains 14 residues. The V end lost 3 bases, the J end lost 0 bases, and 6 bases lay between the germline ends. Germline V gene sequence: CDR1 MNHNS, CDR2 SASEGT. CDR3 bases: TGTGCCAGCAGTGAGTTTTATAGCAATCAGCCCCAGCATTTT. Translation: CASSEFYSNQPQHF.

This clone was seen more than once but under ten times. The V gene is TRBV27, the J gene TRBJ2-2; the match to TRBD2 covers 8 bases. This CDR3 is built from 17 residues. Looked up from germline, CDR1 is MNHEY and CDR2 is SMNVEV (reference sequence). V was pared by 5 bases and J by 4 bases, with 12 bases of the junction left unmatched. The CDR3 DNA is TGTGCCAGCAGTCCCTTCGGACTAGCCCCGGTCACCGGGGAGCTGTTTTTT. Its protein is CASSPFGLAPVTGELFF.